The 27 T cell receptor beta chains listed next were all sequenced from one sample in a study of cytomegalovirus exposure and HLA in healthy donors. The PCR contained 60 Vbeta and 13 Jbeta primers. The method was immunoSEQ multiplex PCR; TCRdb's version includes in-frame clones alone and lacks a portion of them. Here the sample spans over 250,000 clones, around 86% being singletons. Sequencing was performed on PBMCs. All receptors derive from a man aged 35 to 55 in good health and CMV-seropositive.

The rearrangement joins TRBV4-3 to TRBJ2-7, with 11 bases lining up with TRBD1. The V gene's germline CDR1 is LGHNA and CDR2 YSLEER. The V gene end was trimmed by 5 bases and the J gene end by 5 bases; junction bases not matched to a gene: 5. The CDR3 runs to 14 residues. The CDR3 sequence: CASSTRTGGHEQYF. The CDR3 DNA reads as TGCGCCAGCAGCACTCGGACAGGGGGCCACGAGCAGTACTTC.

The rearrangement links TRBV6-5 to TRBJ2-7; 9 bases map to TRBD1. The CDR3 extends over 14 amino acids. Germline lookup yields CDR1 MNHEY and CDR2 SVGAGI. The J segment lost 2 bases and the V segment lost 10 bases, leaving 9 bases of the junction unmatched. The CDR3 DNA reads TGTGCCACCTGGCGGGACAGGGCGCCCTACGAGCAGTACTTC. Translating gives CATWRDRAPYEQYF.

The chain carries TRBV4-1 and TRBJ2-3; 7 bases align to TRBD2. The CDR3 sequence is 16 residues long. The germline CDR1 and CDR2 sequences are MGHRA and YSYEKL. The J segment lost 4 bases and the V segment lost 4 bases, leaving 11 bases of the junction unmatched. The DNA for the CDR3 is TGCGCCAGCAGCCGGATGGGGCGGGAGTACCCAGATACGCAGTATTTT. Residues: CASSRMGREYPDTQYF.

The rearrangement links TRBV5-1 to TRBJ2-1; 10 positions match TRBD2. Germline V gene sequence: CDR1 SGHRS, CDR2 YFSETQ. With 2 bases clipped from V and 9 bases from J, the junction kept 8 bases outside the gene matches. The CDR3 has 15 residues. DNA of the CDR3: TGCGCCAGCAGCTTAGAAGCGGGAGGGCCGCCTGAGCAGTTCTTC. Translation gives CASSLEAGGPPEQFF.

The J gene is TRBJ1-3, the V gene TRBV7-2; unclear D gene. This CDR3 is 15 amino acids long. The ends were cut back, 5 bases at V and 2 bases at J, with 13 bases in the middle. CDR1 is SGHTA and CDR2 is FQGNSA in the germline V gene. The CDR3 DNA follows: TGTGCCAGCAGCCTCTATGGGAGCACTGGAAACACCATATATTTT. Residues: CASSLYGSTGNTIYF.

The J gene is TRBJ2-7, the V gene TRBV19; a weak D match, TRBD1 (5 bases). There are 15 residues in the CDR3. In germline, CDR1 is LNHDA, CDR2 SQIVND (reference sequence). The V gene lost 3 bases and the J gene lost 2 bases, with 14 bases spanning the gap. This CDR3 reads CASSIGPGLTYEQYF. The CDR3 DNA reads as TGTGCCAGTAGTATCGGGCCAGGGCTGACCTACGAGCAGTACTTC.

The chain combines TRBV28 with TRBJ2-3; 8 positions agree with TRBD2. The CDR3 contains 17 residues. V dropped 5 bases and J dropped 6; count of bases not matched to a gene: 16. Germline V lookup: CDR1 MDHEN, CDR2 SYDVKM. The DNA of the CDR3 is TGTGCCAGCAGTCCCGAAGGGCGGGGGGTCGCACGGGATACGCAGTATTTT. Translating it yields CASSPEGRGVARDTQYF.

The genes are TRBV15 and TRBJ2-3, with a possible D match to TRBD2 (5 bases). CDR1 is LNHNV, CDR2 YYDKDF, per germline (reference sequence). V gave up 1 base and J gave up 5 bases, with 7 bases separating them. CDR3 length: 13 residues. In DNA form, the CDR3 reads TGTGCCACCAGCAGAGTGGGGAGAGATACGCAGTATTTT. Its translation is CATSRVGRDTQYF.

The rearrangement uses TRBV5-1 and TRBJ2-5, with 11 bases identical to TRBD2. The germline CDR1 and CDR2 sequences are SGHRS and YFSETQ. The CDR3 has 17 amino acids. V lost 4 bases, J lost 5 bases, and 13 bases stayed unmatched. CDR3 sequence: CASSPMAPLAGDETQYF. The CDR3 nucleotides are TGCGCCAGCAGCCCGATGGCCCCACTAGCGGGAGATGAGACCCAGTACTTC.

The CDR3 loop reads CASSSPEGEPTNEKLFF. The CDR3 coding sequence is TGTGCCAGCAGTTCCCCCGAGGGCGAGCCCACTAATGAAAAACTGTTTTTT. J is TRBJ1-4 and V is TRBV28; D is unresolved. This CDR3 is 17 amino acids long. V was shortened by 4 bases and J by 2 bases, with 17 bases between the two germline ends. Germline CDR1 reads MDHEN; CDR2 reads SYDVKM.

As DNA, the CDR3 is TGTGCCAGCAGTTCCGGGACTAGCGTGTACGAGCAGTACTTC. It yields the protein CASSSGTSVYEQYF. This chain uses TRBV27 with TRBJ2-7, with 10 positions matching TRBD2. The CDR3 totals 14 residues. V was clipped by 4 bases and J by 4 bases; unmatched bases: 4. Germline-derived CDR1 and CDR2 are MNHEY and SMNVEV (reference sequence).

The genes are TRBV10-3 and TRBJ1-5; tentative D call: TRBD1 (6 bases). This CDR3 region has 14 residues. Germline V gives CDR1 ENHRY, CDR2 SYGVKD. V lost 8 bases to trimming and J lost 3 bases, with 14 bases between them. The CDR3 DNA follows: TGTGCCATCTCCTTACAGGGTACCAATCAGCCCCAGCATTTT. It is translated as CAISLQGTNQPQHF.

The rearrangement joins TRBV2 to TRBJ2-2, with 11 bases fitting TRBD2. Germline V gene lookup returns CDR1 SNHLY and CDR2 FYNNEI. V shed 6 bases, J shed 3 bases, and the junction held 3 bases outside the gene matches. This CDR3 is 15 amino acids long. The CDR3 protein is CASRRLAGYTGELFF. The CDR3 coding sequence is TGTGCCAGCAGGAGACTAGCGGGGTACACCGGGGAGCTGTTTTTT.

Comment on this clone: Different DNA sequences within this sample yield the same CDR3. The V gene is TRBV7-9, the J gene TRBJ2-7, with 7 bases aligning to TRBD1. V shed 5 bases and J 2 bases; nucleotides not matched to a gene: 3. This CDR3 contains 13 residues. Germline CDR1 reads SEHNR; CDR2 reads FQNEAQ (reference sequence). The CDR3 spells CASSPGQTYEQYF. The CDR3, as DNA: TGTGCCAGCAGCCCGGGACAGACCTACGAGCAGTACTTC.

The chain combines TRBV5-4 with TRBJ2-1; 9 bases line up with TRBD1. V was pared by 5 bases and J by 1 base, with 10 bases of the junction left unmatched. The CDR3 spans 17 residues. Germline V gives CDR1 SGHNT, CDR2 YYREEE (reference sequence). For the CDR3, the DNA is TGTGCCAGCAGTCACTATCCGGGACAGGGTTCCTACAATGAGCAGTTCTTC. Its translation: CASSHYPGQGSYNEQFF.

The chain recombines TRBV14 with TRBJ2-2; TRBD2 aligns across 7 bases. The CDR3 loop spans 16 amino acids. V shed 2 bases, J shed 2 bases, and the junction held 5 bases outside the gene matches. Germline CDR1 is SGHDN and CDR2 is FVKESK. In DNA form, the CDR3 reads TGTGCCAGCAGCCAACCGGGACTATTAAACACCGGGGAGCTGTTTTTT. This sequence encodes CASSQPGLLNTGELFF.

The chain uses TRBV7-2 and TRBJ2-7; D not resolved. The CDR3 length is 13 residues. Trimming shortened V by 5 bases and J by 4 bases, and 12 bases separated the two germline ends. Looked up from germline, CDR1 is SGHTA and CDR2 is FQGNSA. CDR3 sequence: CASSPPPTYEQYF. The CDR3 DNA sequence: TGTGCCAGCAGCCCTCCACCGACTTACGAGCAGTACTTC.

This clone was counted only a few times. The CDR3 loop reads CASSPVNTGELFF. The CDR3 DNA reads as TGCGCCAGCAGTCCAGTAAACACCGGGGAGCTGTTTTTT. The chain uses TRBV4-1 and TRBJ2-2; D not resolved. V was trimmed by 6 bases and J by 2 bases, leaving 7 bases between them. This CDR3 has 13 residues. CDR1 is MGHRA, CDR2 YSYEKL, per germline.

The chain is built from TRBV7-8 and TRBJ2-2, with TRBD2 identical over 7 bases. CDR3 length equals 15 residues. The germline V gene encodes CDR1 SGHVS and CDR2 FQNEAQ. V gave up 3 bases and J gave up 3 bases; unmatched junction bases: 4. In DNA, the CDR3 is TGTGCCAGCAGCTTCAGGCGGGAGTACACCGGGGAGCTGTTTTTT. It codes for CASSFRREYTGELFF.

The rearrangement links TRBV7-8 to TRBJ2-2; 8 bases map to TRBD1. CDR3 length: 16 residues. Losses at the gene ends were 7 bases for V and 4 bases for J; bases not matched to a gene: 11. From germline, CDR1 is SGHVS and CDR2 FQNEAQ. The CDR3 region has the DNA TGTGCCAGCACCATTGCAGGGGGCTCGGTCACCGGGGAGCTGTTTTTT. Translation gives CASTIAGGSVTGELFF.

The V and J genes are TRBV28 and TRBJ1-6, with 7 bases aligning to TRBD1. The CDR3 sequence is 15 residues long. Germline V gives CDR1 MDHEN, CDR2 SYDVKM. The ends lost 6 bases at V and 6 bases at J; junction bases unmatched: 8. The DNA of the CDR3 is TGTGCCAGCAGGATTTTCCGGGACAGTAATTCACCCCTCCACTTT. This gives the protein CASRIFRDSNSPLHF.

This chain uses TRBV19 with TRBJ1-5, with 7 bases matching TRBD1. The V gene end was trimmed by 5 bases and the J gene end by 7 bases; junction bases not matched to a gene: 17. CDR3 length: 17 residues. Germline values: CDR1 LNHDA, CDR2 SQIVND (reference sequence). The CDR3 here is CASSAHVNRGLRQPQHF. The CDR3 bases are TGTGCCAGTAGTGCACACGTAAACAGGGGTCTGAGACAGCCCCAGCATTTT.

The V and J genes are TRBV2 and TRBJ2-2; TRBD2 is a possible D gene (7 bases). The germline V gene encodes CDR1 SNHLY and CDR2 FYNNEI. Trimming left V 4 bases short and J 3 bases short, with 15 bases between. The CDR3 totals 16 residues. The CDR3 is CASSGGGGRYTGELFF. In DNA form, the CDR3 reads TGTGCCAGCAGTGGGGGGGGCGGGAGATACACCGGGGAGCTGTTTTTT. Filled out from reference TRBV2 and TRBJ2-2, the complete variable domain reads EPEVTQTPSHQVTQMGQEVILRCVPISNHLYFYWYRQILGQKVEFLVSFYNNEISEKSEIFDDQFSVERPDGSNFTLKIRSTKLEDSAMYFCASSGGGGRYTGELFFGEGSRLTVL.

The chain has TRBV10-1 and TRBJ2-1; tentatively, D is TRBD1 (5 bases). Per germline, CDR1 WNHNN and CDR2 SYGVQD (reference sequence). Deletions cut 6 bases from V and 2 bases from J, with 14 bases between. The CDR3 is 15 amino acids. CDR3 nucleotides: TGCGCCAGCAGCGGTAAAGGGGCCCCCTACAATGAGCAGTTCTTC. It yields the protein CASSGKGAPYNEQFF.

The rearrangement uses TRBV5-1 and TRBJ1-5, with TRBD1 identical over 7 bases. The V segment lost 5 bases and the J segment 6 bases; nucleotides outside the gene matches: 8. Germline V gene sequence: CDR1 SGHRS, CDR2 YFSETQ. This CDR3 region has 14 residues. The CDR3 bases are TGCGCCAGCAGTACAGGGGAAGGTGGTCAGCCCCAGCATTTT. Protein: CASSTGEGGQPQHF.

The V and J genes are TRBV6-6 and TRBJ1-1, with D maybe TRBD1 (6 bases). This CDR3 spans 13 amino acids. V was pared by 5 bases and J by 7 bases, with 14 bases between. Germline CDR1 reads MNHNY; CDR2 reads SVGAGI (reference sequence). CDR3 nucleotides: TGTGCCAGCAGTACCCCGGGACACCTTGAAGCTTTCTTT. Translated, it gives CASSTPGHLEAFF.

The rearrangement joins TRBV28 to TRBJ2-5; unclear D gene. This CDR3 contains 17 residues. The V and J ends lost 0 bases and 0 bases respectively, with 14 bases between them. Germline V lookup: CDR1 MDHEN, CDR2 SYDVKM. The CDR3 spells CASSLWGRHLNQETQYF. CDR3 sequence (DNA): TGTGCCAGCAGTTTATGGGGCAGGCATCTTAACCAAGAGACCCAGTACTTC.